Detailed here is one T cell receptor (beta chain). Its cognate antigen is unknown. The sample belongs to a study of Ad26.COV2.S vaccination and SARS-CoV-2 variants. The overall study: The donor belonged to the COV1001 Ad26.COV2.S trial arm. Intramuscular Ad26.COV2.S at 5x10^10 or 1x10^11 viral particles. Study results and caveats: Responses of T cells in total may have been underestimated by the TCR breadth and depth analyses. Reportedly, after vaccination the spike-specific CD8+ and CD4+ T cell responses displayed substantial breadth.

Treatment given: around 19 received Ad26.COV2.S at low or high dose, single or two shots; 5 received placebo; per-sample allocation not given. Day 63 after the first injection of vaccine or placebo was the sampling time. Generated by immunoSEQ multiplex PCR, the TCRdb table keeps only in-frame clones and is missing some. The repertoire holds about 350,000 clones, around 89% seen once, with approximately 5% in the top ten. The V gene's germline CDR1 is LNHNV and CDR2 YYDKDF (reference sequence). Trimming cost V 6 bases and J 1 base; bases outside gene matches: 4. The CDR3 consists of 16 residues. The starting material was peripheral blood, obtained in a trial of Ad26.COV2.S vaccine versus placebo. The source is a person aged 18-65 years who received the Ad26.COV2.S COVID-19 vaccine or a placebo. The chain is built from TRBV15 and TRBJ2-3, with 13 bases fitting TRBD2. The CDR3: CATRTSGGLGTDTQYF. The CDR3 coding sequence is TGTGCCACCAGGACTAGCGGGGGGTTGGGCACAGATACGCAGTATTTT.